Detailed here is one T cell receptor (beta chain). Its antigen is not yet known. Qualities for individual bases were not recorded, and no much larger clone is one base off. The same CDR3 arises from other DNA sequences in this sample as well. The data stem from a study of shared clonotypes between healthy human individuals (dated by TCRdb to the early 2020s). Turning to the overall study: The cohort included a few men and a couple of women between 18 and 49 years of age. To estimate repertoire size and how much clonotype sharing occurs between individuals, the study deeply sequenced the blood TCR repertoires of five healthy adults. Per donor, leukapheresis produced somewhere between about 0.94 and 9 billion PBMCs. Libraries were prepared and TCR repertoires were sequenced by different laboratories using diverse techniques, in order to increase sequencing depth and limit assay-specific biases. For each donor, CD4 naive and CD4 memory were each run on three plates, CD8 naive on two plates, and CD8 memory on one plate. The paper's findings and limits, for the study overall: Sampling was restricted to blood, and TCR repertoires in tissues likely differ from the TCR repertoires found in blood. Rarefaction of sorted-subset datasets indicated incomplete sequencing despite the large sequencing depth. Higher generation probabilities were observed for clonotypes shared by all four sorted-subset donors than for non-shared clonotypes. Pairwise subsampling led to the expectation that sequencing depth would affect the degree of clonotype sharing among donors. Larger estimated clonotype richness was generally found for naive subsets than for memory subsets. Sharing across a few donors was observed for around 4.8% of naive CD4, 3% to 3.5% of naive CD8, over 2% of memory CD4, and about 0.38% of memory CD8 clonotypes. The genetic and exposure-history diversity represented was limited by the small number of donors.

Donors were healthy HIV-negative adults with no recently reported acute infections or vaccinations. Every donor was a Caucasian adult living in Nashville, Tennessee, USA. CD4+ T cells were enriched by magnetic negative selection; naive cells were then positively selected on CD45RA, and the negative fraction formed the memory subset. After blood collection by leukapheresis, PBMCs were isolated using Ficoll-Histopaque density gradient centrifugation and then cryopreserved in the vapor phase of liquid nitrogen. Analytical flow cytometry was used to check the purity and quantity of each magnetically sorted T cell population. Genomic DNA was isolated from every sorted fraction and measured by UV absorbance on a Nanodrop 2000c. TCR CDR3 regions were amplified from genomic DNA by multiplex PCR using the deep immunoSEQ assay. For each cell subset, the extracted genomic DNA was distributed evenly across all wells of several immunoSEQ 96-well plates, and each plate served as one replicate. For sorted subsets, around 0.2 ug of genomic DNA, equivalent to 30,000 or so T cell genomes, went into each replicate PCR. The purified libraries were quantified using a Qubit 3.0 fluorometer, sized with a Bioanalyzer 2100, and then quantified again using the KAPA Library Quantification kit. Every immunoSEQ 96-well plate was sequenced on a separate single-read 150-cycle Illumina NextSeq 550 flow cell. The published analysis was carried out like this. Because the immunoSEQ output held only junctional sequences and lacked quality scores, the filtering could not match the filtering applied to full-length reads. Sequences were annotated with PyIR, a Python wrapper for IgBLAST v1.9, using IMGT germline references to assign V/J genes and CDR3. Any read was removed if the V/J assignment was weak (E-value above 1e-6), the CDR3 was missing, or the read contained stop codons, out-of-frame junctions, or ambiguous translated residues. V3J clonotypes were defined as sequences sharing the same inferred V gene, J gene, and CDR3 amino acid sequence. To compute the percentage overlap between repertoires, the number of shared unique clonotypes was divided by the size of the smaller repertoire. RTK rarefaction, the Chao1 estimator, and Recon v2.1 estimates of unobserved clonotypes were used to assess repertoire richness. Generation probabilities were computed with OLGA for all TCRbeta clonotypes obtained by the gDNA method from four donors. TCRdb took over this immuneACCESS table, retaining in-frame rearrangements with V and J assigned. Such tables are incomplete; in checked studies, under half of the missing clones stem from an unresolved V gene, and the remainder is unexplained. For V, J and clone size, that table is used; D and trimming come from the DNA. For this sample the table gives roughly 2.4 million clones, of which 95% were detected only once. Roughly 0.13% of the sample is taken by the ten largest.

Trimming at the junction amounts to 2 bases on V and 6 bases on J, and the germline ends lie 6 bases apart. Via the germline V gene (reference sequence), CDR1 is SEHNR and CDR2 FQNEAQ. The CDR3 runs 12 amino acids, cysteine and phenylalanine included. Left in the record is the CDR3 DNA by itself, 36 bases read in frame from the first base. Sequenced input: naive CD4+ T cells sorted from blood. In light of the paper, this sample's cell subset or site label describes: CD45RA+ positively selected. This clonotype was sampled from a man aged 18 to 35 in good health. The sequence links TRBV7-9 to TRBJ2-3; no D gene call is confident. The CDR3 loop reads CASSLLGDTQYF. The DNA sequence is TGTGCCAGCAGCTTATTGGGGGATACGCAGTATTTT.